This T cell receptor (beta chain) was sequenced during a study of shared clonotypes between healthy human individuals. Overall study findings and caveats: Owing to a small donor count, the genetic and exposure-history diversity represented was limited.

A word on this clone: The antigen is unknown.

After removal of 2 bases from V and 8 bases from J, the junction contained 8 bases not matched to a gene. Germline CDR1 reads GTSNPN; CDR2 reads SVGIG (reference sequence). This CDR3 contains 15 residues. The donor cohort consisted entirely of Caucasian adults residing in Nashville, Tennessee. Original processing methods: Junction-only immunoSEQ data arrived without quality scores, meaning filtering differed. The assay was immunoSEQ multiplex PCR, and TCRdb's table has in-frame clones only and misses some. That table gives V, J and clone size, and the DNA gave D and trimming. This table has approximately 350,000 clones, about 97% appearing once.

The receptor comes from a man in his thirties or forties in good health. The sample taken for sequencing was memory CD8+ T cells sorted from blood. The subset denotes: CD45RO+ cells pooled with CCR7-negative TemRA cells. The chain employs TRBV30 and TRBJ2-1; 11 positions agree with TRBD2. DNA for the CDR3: TGTGCCTGGAGTCCGTTAGCGGGAGGGCCGTATGAGCAGTTCTTC. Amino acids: CAWSPLAGGPYEQFF. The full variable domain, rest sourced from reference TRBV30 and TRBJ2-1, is SQTIHQWPATLVQPVGSPLSLECTVEGTSNPNLYWYRQAAGRGLQLLFYSVGIGQISSEVPQNLSASRPQDRQFILSSKKLLLSDSGFYLCAWSPLAGGPYEQFFGPGTRLTVL.